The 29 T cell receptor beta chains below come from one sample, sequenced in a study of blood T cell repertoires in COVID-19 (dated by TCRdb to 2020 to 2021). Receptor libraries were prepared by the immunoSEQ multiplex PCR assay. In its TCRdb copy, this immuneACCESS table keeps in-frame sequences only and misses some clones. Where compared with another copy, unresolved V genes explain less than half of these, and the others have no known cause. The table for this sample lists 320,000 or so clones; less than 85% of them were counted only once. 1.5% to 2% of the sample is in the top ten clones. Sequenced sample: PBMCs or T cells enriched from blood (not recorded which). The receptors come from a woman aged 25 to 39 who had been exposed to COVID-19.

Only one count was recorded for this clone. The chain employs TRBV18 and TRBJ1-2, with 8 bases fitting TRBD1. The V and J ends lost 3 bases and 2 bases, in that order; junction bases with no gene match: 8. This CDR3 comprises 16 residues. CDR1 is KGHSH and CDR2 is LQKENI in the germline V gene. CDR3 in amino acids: CASSPSGQGRNYGYTF. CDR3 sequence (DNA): TGTGCCAGCTCACCCTCCGGACAGGGTAGAAACTATGGCTACACCTTC.

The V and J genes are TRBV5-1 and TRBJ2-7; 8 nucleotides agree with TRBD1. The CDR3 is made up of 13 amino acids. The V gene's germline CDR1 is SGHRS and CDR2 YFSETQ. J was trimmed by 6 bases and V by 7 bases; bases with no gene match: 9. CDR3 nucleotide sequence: TGCGCCAGCGCGAAACAGGGGGGTAGCGAGCAGTACTTC. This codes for CASAKQGGSEQYF. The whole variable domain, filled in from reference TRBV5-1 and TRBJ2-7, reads KAGVTQTPRYLIKTRGQQVTLSCSPISGHRSVSWYQQTPGQGLQFLFEYFSETQRNKGNFPGRFSGRQFSNSRSEMNVSTLELGDSALYLCASAKQGGSEQYFGPGTRLTVT.

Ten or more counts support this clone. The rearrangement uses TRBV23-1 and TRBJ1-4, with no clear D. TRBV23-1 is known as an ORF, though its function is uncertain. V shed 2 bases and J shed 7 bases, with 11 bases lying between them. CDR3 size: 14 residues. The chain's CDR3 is CASSQPKRVEKLFF. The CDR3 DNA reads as TGCGCCAGCAGTCAACCGAAGAGAGTTGAAAAACTGTTTTTT.

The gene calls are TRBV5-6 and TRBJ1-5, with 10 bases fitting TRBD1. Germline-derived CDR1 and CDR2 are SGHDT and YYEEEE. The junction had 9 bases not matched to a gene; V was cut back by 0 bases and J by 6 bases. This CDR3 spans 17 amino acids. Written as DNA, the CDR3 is TGTGCCAGCAGCTTGGGACAGGGGGCGCGTCGTGCTCAGCCCCAGCATTTT. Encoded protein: CASSLGQGARRAQPQHF.

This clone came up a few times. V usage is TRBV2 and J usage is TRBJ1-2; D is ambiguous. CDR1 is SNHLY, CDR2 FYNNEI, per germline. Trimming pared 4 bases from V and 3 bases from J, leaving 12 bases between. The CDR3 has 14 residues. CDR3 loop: CASSVRGADYGYTF. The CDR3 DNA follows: TGTGCCAGCAGTGTTCGGGGTGCCGACTATGGCTACACCTTC.

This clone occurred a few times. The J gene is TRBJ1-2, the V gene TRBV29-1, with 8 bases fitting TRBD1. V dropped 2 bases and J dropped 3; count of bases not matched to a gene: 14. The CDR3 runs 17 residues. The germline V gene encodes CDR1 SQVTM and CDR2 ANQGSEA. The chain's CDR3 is CSVELGPGGIKDYGYTF. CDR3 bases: TGCAGCGTTGAACTTGGGCCAGGGGGCATCAAGGACTATGGCTACACCTTC.

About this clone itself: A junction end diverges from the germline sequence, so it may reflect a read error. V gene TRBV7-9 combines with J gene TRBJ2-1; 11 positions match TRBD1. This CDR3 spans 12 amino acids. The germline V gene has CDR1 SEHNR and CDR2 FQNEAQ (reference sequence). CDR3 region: CASSFGPGQGVF. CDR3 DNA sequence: TGTGCCAGCAGCTTTGGGCCGGGACAGGGGGTCTTC.

In nucleotides, the CDR3 is TGTGCCAGCTCAGGACAAGAGGCCGGCAATCAGCCCCAGCATTTT. Translating gives CASSGQEAGNQPQHF. V is TRBV18 and J is TRBJ1-5; D may be TRBD1 (5 bases). The CDR3 is 15 amino acids. V was cut by 5 bases and J by 2 bases, with 13 bases left in between. Germline V gene lookup returns CDR1 KGHSH and CDR2 LQKENI.

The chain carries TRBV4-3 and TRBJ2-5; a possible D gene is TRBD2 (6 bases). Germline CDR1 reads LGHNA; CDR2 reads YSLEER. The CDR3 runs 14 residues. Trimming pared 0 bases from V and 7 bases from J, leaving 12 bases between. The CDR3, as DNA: TGCGCCAGCAGCCAAGACGGGGGTCAGGGGACCCAGTACTTC. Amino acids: CASSQDGGQGTQYF.

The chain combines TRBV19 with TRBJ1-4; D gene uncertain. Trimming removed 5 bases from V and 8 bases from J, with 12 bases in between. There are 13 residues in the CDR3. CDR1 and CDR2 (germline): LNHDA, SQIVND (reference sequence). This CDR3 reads CASSSPGREKLFF. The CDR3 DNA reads TGTGCCAGTAGTTCCCCCGGGAGGGAAAAACTGTTTTTT.

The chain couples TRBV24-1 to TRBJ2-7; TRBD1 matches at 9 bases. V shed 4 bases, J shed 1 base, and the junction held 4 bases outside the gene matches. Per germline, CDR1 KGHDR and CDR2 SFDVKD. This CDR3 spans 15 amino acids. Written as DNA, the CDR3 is TGTGCCACCAGTGAGTCCGGGACAGGGTCCTACGAGCAGTACTTC. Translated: CATSESGTGSYEQYF.

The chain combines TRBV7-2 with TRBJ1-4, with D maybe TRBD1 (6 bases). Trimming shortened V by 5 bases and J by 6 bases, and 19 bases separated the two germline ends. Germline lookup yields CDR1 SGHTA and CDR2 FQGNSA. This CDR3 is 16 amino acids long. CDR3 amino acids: CASSLGDRGAHEKLFF. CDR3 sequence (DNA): TGTGCCAGCAGCCTAGGGGATCGGGGGGCCCATGAAAAACTGTTTTTT.

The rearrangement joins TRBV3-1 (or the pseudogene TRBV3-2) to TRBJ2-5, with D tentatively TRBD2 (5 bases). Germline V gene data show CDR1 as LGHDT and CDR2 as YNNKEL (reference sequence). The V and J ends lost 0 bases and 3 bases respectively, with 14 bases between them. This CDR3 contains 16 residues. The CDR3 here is CASSQDMDRGKETQYF. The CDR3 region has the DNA TGTGCCAGCAGCCAAGATATGGACCGGGGAAAAGAGACCCAGTACTTC.

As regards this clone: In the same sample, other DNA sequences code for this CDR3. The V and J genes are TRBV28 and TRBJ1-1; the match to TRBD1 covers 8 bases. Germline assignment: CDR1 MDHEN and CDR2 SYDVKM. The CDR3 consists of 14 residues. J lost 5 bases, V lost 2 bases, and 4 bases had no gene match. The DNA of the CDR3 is TGTGCCAGCAGTTTAGGGACAGGAGGGACTGAAGCTTTCTTT. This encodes CASSLGTGGTEAFF.

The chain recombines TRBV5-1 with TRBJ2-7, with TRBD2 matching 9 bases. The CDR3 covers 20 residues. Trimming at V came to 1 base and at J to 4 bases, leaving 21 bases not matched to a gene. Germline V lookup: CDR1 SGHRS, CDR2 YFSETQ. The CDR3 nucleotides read TGCGCCAGCAGCTTGACGTACCTAGCGGGACTGCGGGGGAGAGTATACGAGCAGTACTTC. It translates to CASSLTYLAGLRGRVYEQYF.

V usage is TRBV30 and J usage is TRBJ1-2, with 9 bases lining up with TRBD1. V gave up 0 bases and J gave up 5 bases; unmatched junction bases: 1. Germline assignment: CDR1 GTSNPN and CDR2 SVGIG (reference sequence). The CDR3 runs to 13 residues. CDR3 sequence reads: CAWSVDRGYGYTF. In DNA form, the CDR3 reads TGTGCCTGGAGTGTAGACAGGGGGTATGGCTACACCTTC.

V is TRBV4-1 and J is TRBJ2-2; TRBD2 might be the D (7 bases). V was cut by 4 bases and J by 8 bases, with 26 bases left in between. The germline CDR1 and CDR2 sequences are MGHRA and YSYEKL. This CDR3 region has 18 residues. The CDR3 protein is CASSPFRLARGIRGELFF. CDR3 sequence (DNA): TGCGCCAGCAGCCCCTTTAGACTAGCAAGGGGGATAAGGGGGGAGCTGTTTTTT.

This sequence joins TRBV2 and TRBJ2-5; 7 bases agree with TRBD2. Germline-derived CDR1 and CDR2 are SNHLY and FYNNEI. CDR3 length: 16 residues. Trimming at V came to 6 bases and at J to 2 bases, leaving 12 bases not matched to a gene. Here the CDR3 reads CASRDGRNLRQETQYF. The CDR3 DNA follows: TGTGCCAGCAGGGACGGGAGGAATTTGCGGCAAGAGACCCAGTACTTC.

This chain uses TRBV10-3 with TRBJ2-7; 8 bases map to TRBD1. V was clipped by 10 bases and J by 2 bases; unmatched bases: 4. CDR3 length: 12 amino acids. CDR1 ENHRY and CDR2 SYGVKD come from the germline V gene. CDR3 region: CASKDRAYEQYF. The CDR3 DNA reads TGTGCCAGCAAGGACAGGGCCTACGAGCAGTACTTC.

CDR3 DNA sequence: TGCGCCAGCAGCCTAGGTGTCGGACAGACCCATGAAAAACTGTTTTTT. Translation: CASSLGVGQTHEKLFF. V and J are TRBV4-1 and TRBJ1-4, with D tentatively TRBD1 (6 bases). V gave up 4 bases and J gave up 6 bases, with 18 bases separating them. This CDR3 has 16 amino acids. Germline loops: CDR1 MGHRA, CDR2 YSYEKL.

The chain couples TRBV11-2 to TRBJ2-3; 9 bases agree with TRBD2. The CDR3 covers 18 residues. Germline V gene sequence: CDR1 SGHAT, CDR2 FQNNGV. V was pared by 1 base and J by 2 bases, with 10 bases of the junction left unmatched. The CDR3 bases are TGTGCCAGCAGCTTAGGAAAAGCGGGAGGTCCCCCCACAGATACGCAGTATTTT. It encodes CASSLGKAGGPPTDTQYF.

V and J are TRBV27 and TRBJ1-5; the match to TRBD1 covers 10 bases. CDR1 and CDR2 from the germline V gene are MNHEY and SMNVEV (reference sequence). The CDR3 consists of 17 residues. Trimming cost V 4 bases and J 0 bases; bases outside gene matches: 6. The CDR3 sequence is CASSSRTGGYSNQPQHF. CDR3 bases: TGTGCCAGCAGTTCCCGGACAGGGGGGTATAGCAATCAGCCCCAGCATTTT.

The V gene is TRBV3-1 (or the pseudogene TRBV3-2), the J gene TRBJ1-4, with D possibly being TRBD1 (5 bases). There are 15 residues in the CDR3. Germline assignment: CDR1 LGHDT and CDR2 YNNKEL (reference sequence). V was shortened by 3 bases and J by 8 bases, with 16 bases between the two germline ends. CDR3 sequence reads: CASSHRRGFGEKLFF. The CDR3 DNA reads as TGTGCCAGCAGCCACCGTAGGGGTTTTGGGGAAAAACTGTTTTTT.

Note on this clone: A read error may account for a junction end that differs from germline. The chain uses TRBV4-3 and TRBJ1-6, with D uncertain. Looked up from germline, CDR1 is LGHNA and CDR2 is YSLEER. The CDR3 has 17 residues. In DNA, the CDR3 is TGCGCCAGCAGCGAAGATATTGGGAGCTCCTATAATTCACCCCTCCACTTT. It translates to CASSEDIGSSYNSPLHF.

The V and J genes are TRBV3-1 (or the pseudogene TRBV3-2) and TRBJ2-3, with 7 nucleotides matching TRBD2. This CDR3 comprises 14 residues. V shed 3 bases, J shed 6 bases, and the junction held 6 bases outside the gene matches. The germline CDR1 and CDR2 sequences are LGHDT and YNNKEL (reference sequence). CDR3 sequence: CASSQMAGADTQYF. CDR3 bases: TGTGCCAGCAGCCAGATGGCGGGAGCTGATACGCAGTATTTT.

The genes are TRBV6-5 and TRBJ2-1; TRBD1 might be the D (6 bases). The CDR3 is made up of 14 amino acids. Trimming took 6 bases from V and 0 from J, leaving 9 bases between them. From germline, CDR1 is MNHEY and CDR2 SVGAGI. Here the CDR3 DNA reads TGTGCCAGCAGCAGGACAGACTCCTACAATGAGCAGTTCTTC. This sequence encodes CASSRTDSYNEQFF.

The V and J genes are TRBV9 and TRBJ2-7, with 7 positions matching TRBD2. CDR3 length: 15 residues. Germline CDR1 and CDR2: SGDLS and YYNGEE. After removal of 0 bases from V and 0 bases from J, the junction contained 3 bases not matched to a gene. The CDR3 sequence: CASSVEGGFSYEQYF. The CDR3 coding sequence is TGTGCCAGCAGCGTAGAGGGAGGGTTCTCCTACGAGCAGTACTTC. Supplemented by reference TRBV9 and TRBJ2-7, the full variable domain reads DSGVTQTPKHLITATGQRVTLRCSPRSGDLSVYWYQQSLDQGLQFLIQYYNGEERAKGNILERFSAQQFPDLHSELNLSSLELGDSALYFCASSVEGGFSYEQYFGPGTRLTVT.

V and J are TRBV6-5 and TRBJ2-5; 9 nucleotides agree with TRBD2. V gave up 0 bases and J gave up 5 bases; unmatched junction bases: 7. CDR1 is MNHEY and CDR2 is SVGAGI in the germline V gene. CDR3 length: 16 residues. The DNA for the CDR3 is TGTGCCAGCAGTTACTCGATGGCGGGAGGGCGGGAGACCCAGTACTTC. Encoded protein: CASSYSMAGGRETQYF.

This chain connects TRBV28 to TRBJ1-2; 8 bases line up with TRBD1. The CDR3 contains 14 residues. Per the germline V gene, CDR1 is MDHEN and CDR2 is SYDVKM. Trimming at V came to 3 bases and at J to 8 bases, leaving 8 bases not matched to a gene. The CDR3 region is CASSFPQGARGYTF. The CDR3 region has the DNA TGTGCCAGCAGTTTTCCGCAGGGGGCTAGGGGCTACACCTTC.